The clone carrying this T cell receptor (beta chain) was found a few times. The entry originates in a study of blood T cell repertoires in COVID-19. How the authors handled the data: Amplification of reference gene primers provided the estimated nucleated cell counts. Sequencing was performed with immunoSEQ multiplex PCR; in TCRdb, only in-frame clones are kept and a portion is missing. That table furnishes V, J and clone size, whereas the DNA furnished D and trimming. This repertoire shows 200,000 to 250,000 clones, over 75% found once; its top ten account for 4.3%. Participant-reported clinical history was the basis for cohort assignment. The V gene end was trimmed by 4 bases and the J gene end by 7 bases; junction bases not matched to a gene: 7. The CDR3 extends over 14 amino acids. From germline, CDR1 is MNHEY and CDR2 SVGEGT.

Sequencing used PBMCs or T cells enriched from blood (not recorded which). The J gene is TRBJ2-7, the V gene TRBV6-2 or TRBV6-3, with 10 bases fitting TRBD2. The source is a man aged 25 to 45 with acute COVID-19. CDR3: CASSFSGGAKEQYF. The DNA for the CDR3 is TGTGCCAGCAGTTTCAGCGGGGGGGCTAAAGAGCAGTACTTC.